The entry below gives a single T cell receptor beta chain sequence along with its context. Its antigen remains unidentified. Assay used: immunoSEQ multiplex PCR; TCRdb lists only in-frame clones, some missing. The profile covers tens of thousands of clones, with roughly nine tenths appearing a single time and 2% to 3% taken by the ten largest. This record comes from a study of T cell responses to AZD1222 COVID-19 vaccine. Across the study: Pooling of second doses given at about 4 or about 12 weeks was done.

The study's findings and limits: Repertoire collection took place solely once the T cell response had peaked. The study found vaccine-associated CD4 TCRs spanning spike, dominant at 160-218 and 743-854.

The sequences come from peripheral blood, collected on day 0 of AZD1222 vaccination. The TCR originated in an adult in good health.

The CDR3 sequence is CASSEETLGHGELFF. The CDR3 DNA reads as TGTGCCAGCAGTGAAGAGACACTCGGGCACGGGGAGCTGTTTTTT. The chain links TRBV6-1 to TRBJ2-2, with no clear D. The V gene lost 1 base and the J gene lost 7 bases, with 13 bases spanning the gap. Germline V gives CDR1 MNHNS, CDR2 SASEGT. This CDR3 contains 15 residues.